This T cell receptor beta chain stems from a study of lymphopenia after photon versus proton radiotherapy. The study, taken as a whole, reports: Oligoclonal CD8+ Temra expansion after nadir drove photon patients' diversity drop. Authors raise, but do not show, better survival with proton therapy. A bigger post-nadir fall in TCR diversity correlated inversely with survival time in deceased patients. Relative stability marked proton patients; photon patients lost diversity and naive cells.

The ends were cut back, 4 bases at V and 3 bases at J, with 13 bases in the middle. The CDR3 is 15 amino acids. Germline loops: CDR1 SEHNR, CDR2 FQNEAQ (reference sequence). As to this clone: The antigen is undetermined.

Sequenced by immunoSEQ multiplex PCR; TCRdb stores in-frame clones only, minus some. The sample includes 70,000 or so clones, around 90% of them seen just once. The specimen comprised peripheral blood, sampled from a patient treated with photon-based radiotherapy. The receptor comes from a woman between 35 and 50 years old with cholangiocarcinoma. The chain links TRBV7-9 to TRBJ1-3; D perhaps matches TRBD1 (6 bases). Here the CDR3 reads CASSYSRGLGNTIYF. The CDR3, as DNA: TGTGCCAGCAGCTATAGTCGGGGGCTTGGAAACACCATATATTTT.